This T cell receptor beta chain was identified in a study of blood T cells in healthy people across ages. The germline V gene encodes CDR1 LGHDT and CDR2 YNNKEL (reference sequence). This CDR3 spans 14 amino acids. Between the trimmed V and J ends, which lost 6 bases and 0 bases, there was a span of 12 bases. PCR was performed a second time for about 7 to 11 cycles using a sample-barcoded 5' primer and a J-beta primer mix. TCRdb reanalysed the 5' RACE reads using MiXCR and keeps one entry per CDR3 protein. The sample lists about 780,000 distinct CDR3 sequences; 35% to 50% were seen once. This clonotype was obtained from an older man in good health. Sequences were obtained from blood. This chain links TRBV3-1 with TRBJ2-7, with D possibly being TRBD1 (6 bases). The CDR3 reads CASRQTGLSYEQYF. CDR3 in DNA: TGTGCCAGCAGGCAGACAGGTCTCTCCTACGAGCAGTACTTC.